The clone carrying this TCR beta chain is termed large. Antigen unknown. The sample originates from a study of Tregs in tolerant kidney transplant recipients. The germline V gene encodes CDR1 MDHEN and CDR2 SYDVKM. The CDR3 sequence is 16 residues long. V was pared by 2 bases and J by 0 bases, with 11 bases between. The protocol was immunoSEQ multiplex PCR, while the TCRdb copy is restricted to in-frame clones and leaves out a portion. The table shows about 1,300 clones, with roughly half occurring only once. The TCR was taken from a human donor in good health. Material: Tregs from blood cultured with allogeneic cells. This chain uses TRBV28 with TRBJ1-3; maybe TRBD1 (5 bases). CDR3 residues: CASSLLQELSGNTIYF. The CDR3 coding sequence is TGTGCCAGCAGTTTACTACAGGAACTCTCTGGAAACACCATATATTTT.